These 20 T cell receptor beta chains were sequenced from one sample in a study of OX40 agonist ivuxolimab in advanced cancers. Sequencing was performed with immunoSEQ multiplex PCR; in TCRdb, only in-frame clones are kept and a portion is missing. The data show over 75,000 clones, approximately 90% seen once. The sequencing used CD4+ or CD8+ T cells sorted from blood, collected in a trial of the OX40 agonist ivuxolimab. Source of these receptors: an adult with an advanced solid tumor such as melanoma, head and neck, liver or kidney cancer.

In this sample, this clone turned up a few times. This sequence joins TRBV10-3 and TRBJ1-3; no firm D call. The ends were cut back, 2 bases at V and 7 bases at J, with 9 bases in the middle. Germline V gene data show CDR1 as ENHRY and CDR2 as SYGVKD. The CDR3 consists of 13 residues. CDR3 sequence (DNA): TGTGCCATCAGTGAGGGGATTGAGAACACCATATATTTT. It yields the protein CAISEGIENTIYF.

The CDR3: CASSQDRHGLAGGGEQFF. CDR3 in DNA: TGCGCCAGCAGCCAAGACCGGCATGGACTAGCGGGGGGTGGGGAGCAGTTCTTC. The V call is TRBV4-3, the J call TRBJ2-1, with 14 positions matching TRBD2. Losses at the gene ends were 0 bases for V and 10 bases for J; bases not matched to a gene: 11. The germline V gene encodes CDR1 LGHNA and CDR2 YSLEER. There are 18 residues in the CDR3.

The rearrangement joins TRBV4-3 to TRBJ1-2; D gene ambiguous. Germline V gene sequence: CDR1 LGHNA, CDR2 YSLEER. The CDR3 is 19 residues long. V lost 0 bases to trimming and J lost 0 bases, with 20 bases between them. The CDR3 reads CASSQDRYGEGSANYGYTF. The CDR3 DNA follows: TGCGCCAGCAGCCAAGATAGGTATGGCGAAGGCTCAGCTAACTATGGCTACACCTTC.

This clone was seen a handful of times. This chain uses TRBV6-5 with TRBJ1-1, with D possibly matching TRBD1 (6 bases). Trimming took 5 bases from V and 1 from J, leaving 11 bases between them. The germline V gene encodes CDR1 MNHEY and CDR2 SVGAGI. This CDR3 spans 14 amino acids. DNA of the CDR3: TGTGCCAGCAGTAACAACAGGGCGAACACTGAAGCTTTCTTT. Protein sequence: CASSNNRANTEAFF.

The chain recombines TRBV29-1 with TRBJ1-2; the match to TRBD1 covers 7 bases. Germline lookup yields CDR1 SQVTM and CDR2 ANQGSEA. V was pared by 6 bases and J by 3 bases, with 4 bases of the junction left unmatched. The CDR3 spans 12 residues. CDR3 region: CSVDRAYYGYTF. The CDR3 nucleotides read TGCAGCGTCGACAGGGCCTACTATGGCTACACCTTC. Using reference TRBV29-1 and TRBJ1-2 for the parts outside the CDR3, the full variable domain is SAVISQKPSRDICQRGTSLTIQCQVDSQVTMMFWYRQQPGQSLTLIATANQGSEATYESGFVIDKFPISRPNLTFSTLTVSNMSPEDSSIYLCSVDRAYYGYTFGSGTRLTVV.

The chain recombines TRBV5-1 with TRBJ2-1, with 7 bases lining up with TRBD1. V gave up 6 bases and J gave up 0 bases; unmatched junction bases: 6. The CDR3 totals 15 residues. CDR1 is SGHRS and CDR2 is YFSETQ in the germline V gene. The CDR3 region is CASTPDRVSYNEQFF. In DNA, the CDR3 is TGCGCCAGCACGCCAGACAGGGTCTCCTACAATGAGCAGTTCTTC.

The chain couples TRBV6-1 to TRBJ2-1; 13 positions match TRBD2. V was pared by 5 bases and J by 15 bases, with 10 bases of the junction left unmatched. This CDR3 spans 14 amino acids. In germline, CDR1 is MNHNS, CDR2 SASEGT. Written as DNA, the CDR3 is TGTGCCAGCAGTTTCGGGACTAGCGGGGCCAGGAGGTTCTTC. Its protein is CASSFGTSGARRFF.

In its sample, this clone was seen a few times. The rearrangement uses TRBV9 and TRBJ1-6; a weak D match, TRBD1 (5 bases). The germline V gene encodes CDR1 SGDLS and CDR2 YYNGEE. Trimming removed 3 bases from V and 9 bases from J, with 13 bases in between. The CDR3 extends over 14 amino acids. The CDR3 region is CASSGGAGGSPLHF. In DNA, the CDR3 is TGTGCCAGCAGCGGAGGGGCGGGGGGTTCACCCCTCCACTTT.

The rearrangement links TRBV5-6 to TRBJ2-2, with 7 bases matching TRBD2. Germline trimming cut 3 bases from V and 4 bases from J; bases unmatched to any gene: 12. Germline V gene sequence: CDR1 SGHDT, CDR2 YYEEEE. The CDR3 spans 17 residues. CDR3 sequence (DNA): TGTGCCAGCAGCTCGCCAGCCGGACTAGGGAGCACCGGGGAGCTGTTTTTT. This gives the protein CASSSPAGLGSTGELFF. Full variable domain (remainder filled in from reference TRBV5-6 and TRBJ2-2): DAGVTQSPTHLIKTRGQQVTLRCSPKSGHDTVSWYQQALGQGPQFIFQYYEEEERQRGNFPDRFSGHQFPNYSSELNVNALLLGDSALYLCASSSPAGLGSTGELFFGEGSRLTVL.

The chain employs TRBV7-8 and TRBJ2-6; 7 positions agree with TRBD1. Germline V gives CDR1 SGHVS, CDR2 FQNEAQ. Unmatched junction bases numbered 11, after V lost 7 bases and J lost 8 bases. There are 15 residues in the CDR3. The CDR3 reads CASTSRQGGPNVLTF. The CDR3 DNA reads TGTGCCAGCACCTCAAGACAGGGCGGGCCCAACGTCCTGACTTTC.

V and J are TRBV7-2 and TRBJ1-2; D is perhaps TRBD1 (6 bases). Per germline, CDR1 SGHTA and CDR2 FQGNSA. V lost 0 bases and J lost 8, with 16 bases in between. This CDR3 has 15 amino acids. The CDR3 here is CASSLAGRGSSGYTF. The DNA for the CDR3 is TGTGCCAGCAGCTTAGCGGGCAGGGGTAGCAGCGGCTACACCTTC.

This chain connects TRBV19 to TRBJ1-1; D gene unclear. Between the trimmed V and J ends, which lost 3 bases and 5 bases, there was a span of 13 bases. Germline V lookup: CDR1 LNHDA, CDR2 SQIVND (reference sequence). CDR3 length: 14 residues. DNA for the CDR3: TGTGCCAGTAGTATTATCCAACGCCGGACTGAAGCTTTCTTT. Residues: CASSIIQRRTEAFF.

V and J are TRBV4-2 and TRBJ2-1, with D possibly matching TRBD2 (5 bases). There are 13 residues in the CDR3. From germline, CDR1 is LGHNA and CDR2 YNFKEQ. Between the trimmed V and J ends, which lost 2 bases and 10 bases, there was a span of 12 bases. The CDR3 reads CASSQRETFEQFF. The CDR3 nucleotides read TGTGCCAGCAGCCAAAGGGAGACTTTCGAGCAGTTCTTC.

The V call is TRBV9, the J call TRBJ1-2; a weak D match, TRBD1 (5 bases). This CDR3 comprises 14 residues. Germline V lookup: CDR1 SGDLS, CDR2 YYNGEE. Deletions cut 0 bases from V and 7 bases from J, with 13 bases between. The CDR3 DNA follows: TGTGCCAGCAGCGTAGCCCCAGGGACGGCTGGCTACACCTTC. Translation: CASSVAPGTAGYTF. Combining the CDR3 with reference TRBV9 and TRBJ1-2 gives the whole variable domain DSGVTQTPKHLITATGQRVTLRCSPRSGDLSVYWYQQSLDQGLQFLIQYYNGEERAKGNILERFSAQQFPDLHSELNLSSLELGDSALYFCASSVAPGTAGYTFGSGTRLTVV.

The V and J genes are TRBV19 and TRBJ1-2; D possibly corresponds to TRBD1 (6 bases). Germline CDR1 is LNHDA and CDR2 is SQIVND (reference sequence). With 5 bases removed from V and 5 bases from J, the gap between germline ends came to 21 bases. This CDR3 has 16 residues. For the CDR3, the DNA is TGTGCCAGTAGTTTGTCAGGGGTCGCCTCGGGGTATGGCTACACCTTC. It encodes CASSLSGVASGYGYTF.

The rearrangement links TRBV5-4 to TRBJ1-2; 9 positions agree with TRBD1. CDR3 length: 14 residues. Trimming at V came to 4 bases and at J to 4 bases, leaving 5 bases not matched to a gene. CDR1 SGHNT and CDR2 YYREEE come from the germline V gene (reference sequence). CDR3 loop: CASSRGQGRYGYTF. CDR3 bases: TGTGCCAGCAGCCGGGGACAGGGCCGCTATGGCTACACCTTC.

This clone has just a few counts. This chain joins TRBV6-5 and TRBJ1-1, with 7 bases fitting TRBD1. CDR3 length equals 12 residues. V was clipped by 6 bases and J by 11 bases; unmatched bases: 9. In germline, CDR1 is MNHEY, CDR2 SVGAGI. CDR3 protein: CASSPTGRWAFF. The CDR3 DNA sequence: TGTGCCAGCAGCCCGACAGGGCGATGGGCTTTCTTT.

This chain links TRBV7-3 with TRBJ2-1; D may be TRBD2 (5 bases). Germline CDR1 reads SGHTA; CDR2 reads FQGTGA. The CDR3 spans 15 residues. The V end lost 5 bases, the J end lost 0 bases, and 11 bases lay between the germline ends. The CDR3 sequence is CASSPSGSSYNEQFF. The CDR3 DNA reads TGTGCCAGCAGCCCCAGTGGGAGCTCCTACAATGAGCAGTTCTTC.

The rearrangement links TRBV2 to TRBJ1-6; 10 positions agree with TRBD1. J lost 10 bases, V lost 7 bases, and 7 bases had no gene match. Germline CDR1 is SNHLY and CDR2 is FYNNEI. The CDR3 length is 14 residues. The CDR3 region is CASTADRGVSPLHF. The CDR3 region has the DNA TGTGCCAGCACTGCGGACAGGGGGGTGTCACCCCTCCACTTT.

This sequence joins TRBV6-5 and TRBJ1-1; TRBD1 is a possible D gene (6 bases). Looked up from germline, CDR1 is MNHEY and CDR2 is SVGAGI. V shed 6 bases and J shed 10 bases, with 18 bases lying between them. The CDR3 runs 13 residues. CDR3 protein: CASSPTGSRGAFF. The CDR3 DNA is TGTGCCAGCAGCCCCACGGGTTCCAGGGGAGCTTTCTTT.